The present TCR beta chain was sequenced within a study of response to subunit inactivated influenza vaccine. Broader study findings: Authors suggested each seasonal flu vaccination may recruit only limited numbers of new T cells.

CDR3 length equals 16 residues. Germline V lookup: CDR1 SGHVS, CDR2 FNYEAQ. With 2 bases clipped from V and 4 bases from J, the junction kept 9 bases outside the gene matches. Only a few counts were recorded for this clonotype. The target antigen is unknown. Using its own MiXCR run on the RT-PCR reads, TCRdb lists one record per CDR3 protein. This sample carries about 480,000 distinct CDR3 sequences, approximately 13% of them seen once, and the ten largest clones take around 14%. The chain links TRBV7-6 to TRBJ2-5, with 8 bases that match TRBD2. The clonotype originates from a man between 50 and 59 years old who received an inactivated influenza vaccine. The sequencing here drew on PBMCs from blood, taken 45 days after vaccination. This CDR3 is CASSLIGSGVGETQYF. CDR3 bases: TGTGCCAGCAGCTTAATAGGTAGCGGGGTAGGAGAGACCCAGTACTTC.